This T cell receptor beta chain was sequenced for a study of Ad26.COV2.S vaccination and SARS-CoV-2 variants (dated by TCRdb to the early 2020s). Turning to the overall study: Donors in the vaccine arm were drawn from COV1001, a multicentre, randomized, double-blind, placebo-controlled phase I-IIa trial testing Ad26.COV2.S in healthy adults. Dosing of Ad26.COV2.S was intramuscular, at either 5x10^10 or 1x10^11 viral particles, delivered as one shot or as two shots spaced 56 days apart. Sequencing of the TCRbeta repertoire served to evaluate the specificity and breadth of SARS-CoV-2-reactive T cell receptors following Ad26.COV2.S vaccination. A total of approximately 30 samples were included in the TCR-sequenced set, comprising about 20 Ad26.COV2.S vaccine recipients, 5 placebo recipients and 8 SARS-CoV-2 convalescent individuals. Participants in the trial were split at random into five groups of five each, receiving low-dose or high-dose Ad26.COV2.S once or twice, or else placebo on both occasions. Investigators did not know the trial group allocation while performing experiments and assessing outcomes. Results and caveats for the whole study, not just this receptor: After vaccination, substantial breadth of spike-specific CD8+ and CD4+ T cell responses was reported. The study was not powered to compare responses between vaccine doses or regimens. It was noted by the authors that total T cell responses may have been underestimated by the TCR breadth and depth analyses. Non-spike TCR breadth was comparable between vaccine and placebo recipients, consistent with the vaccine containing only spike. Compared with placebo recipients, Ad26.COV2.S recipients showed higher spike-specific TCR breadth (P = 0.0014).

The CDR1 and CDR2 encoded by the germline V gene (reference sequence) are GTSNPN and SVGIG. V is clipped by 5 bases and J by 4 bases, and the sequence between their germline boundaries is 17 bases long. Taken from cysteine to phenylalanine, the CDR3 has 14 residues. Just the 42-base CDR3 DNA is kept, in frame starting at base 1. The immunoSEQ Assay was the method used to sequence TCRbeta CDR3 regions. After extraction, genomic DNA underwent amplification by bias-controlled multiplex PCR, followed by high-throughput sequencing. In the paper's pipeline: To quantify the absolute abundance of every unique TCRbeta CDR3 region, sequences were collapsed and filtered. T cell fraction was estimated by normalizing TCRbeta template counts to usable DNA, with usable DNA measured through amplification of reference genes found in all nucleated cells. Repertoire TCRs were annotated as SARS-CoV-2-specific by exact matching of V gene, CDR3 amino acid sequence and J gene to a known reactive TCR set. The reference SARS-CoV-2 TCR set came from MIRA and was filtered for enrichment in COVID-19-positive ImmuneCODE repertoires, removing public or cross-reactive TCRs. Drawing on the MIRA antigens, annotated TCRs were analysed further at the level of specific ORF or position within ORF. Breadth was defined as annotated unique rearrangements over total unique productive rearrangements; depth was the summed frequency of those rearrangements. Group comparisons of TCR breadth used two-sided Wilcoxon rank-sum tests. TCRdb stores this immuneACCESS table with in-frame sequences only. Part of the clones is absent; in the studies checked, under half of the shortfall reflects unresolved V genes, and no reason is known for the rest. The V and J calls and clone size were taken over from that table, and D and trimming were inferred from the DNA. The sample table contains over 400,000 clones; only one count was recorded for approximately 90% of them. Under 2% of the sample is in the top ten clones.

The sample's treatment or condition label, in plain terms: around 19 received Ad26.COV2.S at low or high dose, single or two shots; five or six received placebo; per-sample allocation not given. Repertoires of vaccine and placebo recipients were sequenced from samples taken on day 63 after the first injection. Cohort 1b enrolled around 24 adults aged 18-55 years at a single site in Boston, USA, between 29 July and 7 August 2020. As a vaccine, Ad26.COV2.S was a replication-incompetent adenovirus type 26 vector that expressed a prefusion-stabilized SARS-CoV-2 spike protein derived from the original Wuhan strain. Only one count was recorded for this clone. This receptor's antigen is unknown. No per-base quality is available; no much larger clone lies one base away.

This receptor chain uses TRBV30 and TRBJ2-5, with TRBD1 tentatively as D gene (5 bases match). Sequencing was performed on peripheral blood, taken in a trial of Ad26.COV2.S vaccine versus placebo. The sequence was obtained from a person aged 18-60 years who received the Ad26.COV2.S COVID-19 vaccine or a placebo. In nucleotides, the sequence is TGTGCCTGGGGATCCCTGACAGTACTAGAGACCCAGTACTTC. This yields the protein CAWGSLTVLETQYF.